This T cell receptor (beta chain) was recorded in a study of early T cells in non-severe SARS-CoV-2 infection. Across the study: Sequencing was performed on bulk RNA from unsorted whole blood, leaving chains unpaired. Findings and limits, study-wide: The study's VDJdb matching favored anti-spike CD8 responses and missed private and CD4 specificities.

Unique molecular identifiers were added to individual cDNA molecules. TCRdb re-called the 5' RACE reads through MiXCR, storing one row per CDR3 protein. Among some 83,000 distinct CDR3 sequences listed, about 10% were seen once. The CDR3 sequence is 16 residues long. Germline assignment: CDR1 LGHNA and CDR2 YNFKEQ. V was clipped by 2 bases and J by 8 bases; unmatched bases: 11. There are many counts of this clonotype. Its target is not known. The sequence was collected from an adult who was a healthcare worker with PCR-confirmed SARS-CoV-2 infection or an uninfected control (not recorded which). The sample consisted of whole blood, taken at baseline. The chain employs TRBV4-2 and TRBJ2-1; 8 positions match TRBD2. The CDR3 loop is CASSQPPGLGGYEQFF. The CDR3 DNA reads as TGTGCCAGCAGCCAACCCCCGGGACTAGGAGGCTATGAGCAGTTCTTC.